The 12 T cell receptor beta chains listed next were all sequenced from one sample in a study of a mutant IDH1 vaccine in newly diagnosed glioma. No antigen is known for these receptors. Indicated time point: week 23, last vaccination. One vaccine dose held 300 ug of mutant IDH1 20-mer peptide and came with topical imiquimod. The repertoire was sequenced with immunoSEQ multiplex PCR; TCRdb's copy has only in-frame clones and lacks some. This repertoire shows around 60,000 clones, roughly 85% found once; its top ten account for approximately 4.3%. The starting material was PBMCs, obtained from a glioma patient whose treatment included an IDH1 peptide vaccine. These receptors were collected from a man aged 25-45 years with glioma.

CDR3 loop: CASSQKTGVTTEAFF. The CDR3 region has the DNA TGTGCCAGCAGCCAGAAGACAGGGGTAACCACTGAAGCTTTCTTT. This chain uses TRBV7-8 with TRBJ1-1, with TRBD1 matching 8 bases. This CDR3 is 15 amino acids long. Germline V gives CDR1 SGHVS, CDR2 FQNEAQ. J gave up 4 bases and V 5 bases, and 9 bases lay outside the gene matches.

This rearrangement joins TRBV29-1 to TRBJ1-4; unclear D gene. This CDR3 has 13 amino acids. CDR1 is SQVTM, CDR2 ANQGSEA, per germline. V lost 5 bases and J lost 8, with 15 bases in between. DNA of the CDR3: TGCAGCGTTTTGGCGGTAGGGAGGGAAAAACTGTTTTTT. Protein: CSVLAVGREKLFF.

This clone appeared a single time. The chain has TRBV15 and TRBJ2-1; 9 nucleotides line up with TRBD2. J gave up 6 bases and V 2 bases, and 11 bases lay outside the gene matches. CDR3 size: 17 residues. Per germline, CDR1 LNHNV and CDR2 YYDKDF (reference sequence). The CDR3 bases are TGTGCCACCAGCAGACTGCTAAGCGGGGGGAACGGCAATGAGCAGTTCTTC. Its translation: CATSRLLSGGNGNEQFF.

This clone has a single count. The V gene is TRBV7-2, the J gene TRBJ2-7; no firm D call. Per germline, CDR1 SGHTA and CDR2 FQGNSA. The CDR3 contains 16 residues. V shed 5 bases and J shed 2 bases, with 19 bases lying between them. The CDR3 reads CASSVRAGSLTYEQYF. DNA for the CDR3: TGTGCCAGCAGCGTAAGAGCCGGATCCTTAACCTACGAGCAGTACTTC.

The chain recombines TRBV7-9 with TRBJ2-1; a weak D match, TRBD2 (6 bases). Germline V gene lookup returns CDR1 SEHNR and CDR2 FQNEAQ (reference sequence). V was pared by 6 bases and J by 3 bases, with 12 bases between. The length of the CDR3 is 14 residues. This CDR3 reads CASSRDLIYNEQFF. The DNA for the CDR3 is TGTGCCAGCAGTCGGGACTTGATCTACAATGAGCAGTTCTTC.

The rearrangement joins TRBV9 to TRBJ2-1; no definite D call. Germline-derived CDR1 and CDR2 are SGDLS and YYNGEE. V was trimmed by 0 bases and J by 0 bases, leaving 7 bases between them. The CDR3 spans 15 residues. The CDR3 DNA reads as TGTGCCAGCAGCGTAGCGGGTATCTCCTACAATGAGCAGTTCTTC. Encoded protein: CASSVAGISYNEQFF. Filled out from reference TRBV9 and TRBJ2-1, the complete variable domain reads DSGVTQTPKHLITATGQRVTLRCSPRSGDLSVYWYQQSLDQGLQFLIQYYNGEERAKGNILERFSAQQFPDLHSELNLSSLELGDSALYFCASSVAGISYNEQFFGPGTRLTVL.

This clone occurred once. This chain uses TRBV9 with TRBJ2-5; 10 nucleotides agree with TRBD2. V shed 1 base and J 5 bases; nucleotides not matched to a gene: 5. Germline lookup yields CDR1 SGDLS and CDR2 YYNGEE. This CDR3 has 15 residues. The CDR3, as DNA: TGTGCCAGCAGCGTACTAGCGGGGGTGGGCGAGACCCAGTACTTC. This sequence encodes CASSVLAGVGETQYF.

V usage is TRBV5-5 and J usage is TRBJ2-3, with 10 bases fitting TRBD2. CDR1 is SGHKS and CDR2 is YYEKEE in the germline V gene (reference sequence). This CDR3 has 15 residues. The V segment lost 3 bases and the J segment 3 bases; nucleotides outside the gene matches: 4. The CDR3 loop is CASSSSGGATDTQYF. CDR3 DNA sequence: TGTGCCAGCAGCTCGAGCGGGGGGGCAACAGATACGCAGTATTTT.

This clone has a handful of counts. The V and J genes are TRBV20-1 and TRBJ1-1, with D hard to call. Trimming pared 7 bases from V and 3 bases from J, leaving 9 bases between. In germline, CDR1 is DFQATT, CDR2 SNEGSKA (reference sequence). CDR3 length: 11 amino acids. The CDR3 sequence is CSVQLDTEAFF. The CDR3 DNA sequence: TGCAGTGTACAGTTAGACACTGAAGCTTTCTTT.

The genes are TRBV7-9 and TRBJ1-6; D is unclear. V was shortened by 1 base and J by 10 bases, with 8 bases between the two germline ends. The CDR3 is 13 amino acids. Germline CDR1 and CDR2: SEHNR and FQNEAQ (reference sequence). This chain's CDR3 is CASSLEYRSPLHF. The CDR3 DNA follows: TGTGCCAGCAGCTTAGAATATCGATCACCCCTCCACTTT.

The chain has TRBV4-1 and TRBJ1-5; no clear D gene. The CDR3 is made up of 18 amino acids. The germline V and J ends were trimmed by 1 base and 3 bases, with 19 bases remaining between them. CDR1 and CDR2 from the germline V gene are MGHRA and YSYEKL. The chain's CDR3 is CASSQAGLGGNFNQPQHF. CDR3 DNA: TGCGCCAGCAGCCAAGCTGGACTGGGAGGAAACTTCAATCAGCCCCAGCATTTT.

The chain carries TRBV5-6 and TRBJ1-5; D ambiguous. This CDR3 comprises 15 residues. From germline, CDR1 is SGHDT and CDR2 YYEEEE. V was cut by 1 base and J by 1 base, with 9 bases left in between. CDR3 protein: CASSLSYGSNQPQHF. CDR3 nucleotides: TGTGCCAGCAGCTTGAGTTACGGCAGCAATCAGCCCCAGCATTTT.